A single sample gave rise to the 26 T cell receptor beta chains below, sequenced in a study of blood T cell repertoires in COVID-19. Some clones are missing from TCRdb's copy, which holds only in-frame ones; the method was immunoSEQ multiplex PCR. In the table there are roughly 100,000 clones, about 87% of which are singletons. Sequenced: peripheral blood. These receptors came from a human donor in a cohort sampled during active or convalescent COVID-19.

The count of this clone is one. This sequence joins TRBV9 and TRBJ1-1; possibly TRBD1 for D (5 bases). The V end lost 4 bases, the J end lost 2 bases, and 15 bases lay between the germline ends. This CDR3 region has 15 residues. From germline, CDR1 is SGDLS and CDR2 YYNGEE. The CDR3 sequence is CASSPRGGDNTEAFF. CDR3 sequence (DNA): TGTGCCAGCAGCCCCCGGGGAGGGGATAACACTGAAGCTTTCTTT. The whole variable domain, remainder taken from reference TRBV9 and TRBJ1-1, is DSGVTQTPKHLITATGQRVTLRCSPRSGDLSVYWYQQSLDQGLQFLIQYYNGEERAKGNILERFSAQQFPDLHSELNLSSLELGDSALYFCASSPRGGDNTEAFFGQGTRLTVV.

The rearrangement joins TRBV4-3 to TRBJ2-2; a weak D match, TRBD2 (6 bases). CDR3 size: 15 residues. V was shortened by 4 bases and J by 0 bases, with 9 bases between the two germline ends. Looked up from germline, CDR1 is LGHNA and CDR2 is YSLEER. CDR3 protein: CASSPLATNTGELFF. The DNA for the CDR3 is TGCGCCAGCAGCCCCCTAGCGACGAACACCGGGGAGCTGTTTTTT.

The genes are TRBV19 and TRBJ1-5; a possible D gene is TRBD1 (6 bases). Per germline, CDR1 LNHDA and CDR2 SQIVND (reference sequence). The CDR3 is made up of 14 amino acids. Between the trimmed V and J ends, which lost 6 bases and 4 bases, there was a span of 13 bases. CDR3 protein: CASSPDRLNQPQHF. The DNA for the CDR3 is TGTGCCAGTAGCCCGGACAGACTTAATCAGCCCCAGCATTTT.

V is TRBV19 and J is TRBJ2-6; perhaps TRBD1 as D (5 bases). The CDR3 loop spans 17 amino acids. In germline, CDR1 is LNHDA, CDR2 SQIVND (reference sequence). The V end lost 5 bases, the J end lost 1 base, and 15 bases lay between the germline ends. For the CDR3, the DNA is TGTGCCAGTAGTGGGGCAGGTTGGCTTTCTGGGGCCAACGTCCTGACTTTC. It codes for CASSGAGWLSGANVLTF.

This clone came up a few times. The genes are TRBV11-2 and TRBJ1-6, with D perhaps matching TRBD1 (5 bases). The CDR3 runs 14 residues. Deletions cut 1 base from V and 9 bases from J, with 10 bases between. CDR1 and CDR2 from the germline V gene are SGHAT and FQNNGV. CDR3 loop: CASSLGGAVSPLHF. As DNA, the CDR3 is TGTGCCAGCAGCTTAGGGGGCGCAGTTTCACCCCTCCACTTT.

The sample holds one count of this clone. The V and J genes are TRBV21-1 and TRBJ1-5. TRBV21-1 is tagged as a pseudogene. The length of the CDR3 is 15 residues. CDR3 in DNA: TGTGCCAGCAGGGTGGGCGAGGGTTTTGTTCAGCCCCAGCATTTT. It codes for CASRVGEGFVQPQHF.

This chain connects TRBV19 to TRBJ1-2, with 8 bases identical to TRBD1. This CDR3 comprises 15 residues. Per the germline V gene, CDR1 is LNHDA and CDR2 is SQIVND (reference sequence). Losses at the gene ends were 4 bases for V and 8 bases for J; bases not matched to a gene: 12. The CDR3 here is CASSTDREGFGGYTF. The CDR3 nucleotides read TGTGCCAGTAGTACGGACAGGGAGGGATTTGGGGGCTACACCTTC.

The CDR3 protein is CASSNGQGKDTEAFF. The CDR3 region has the DNA TGCGCCAGCAGCAATGGACAGGGTAAGGACACTGAAGCTTTCTTT. The V and J genes are TRBV5-1 and TRBJ1-1; 8 nucleotides match TRBD1. CDR3 length equals 15 residues. Losses at the gene ends were 4 bases for V and 3 bases for J; bases not matched to a gene: 8. Per the germline V gene, CDR1 is SGHRS and CDR2 is YFSETQ.

This clone was observed a handful of times. The gene calls are TRBV2 and TRBJ1-2, with a weak D call TRBD1 (6 bases). V was clipped by 8 bases and J by 6 bases, with 13 bases between them. The CDR3 has 12 residues. Germline V CDR1 and CDR2: SNHLY, FYNNEI. For the CDR3, the DNA is TGTGCCAGCGAACAGGGAAAACATGGCTACACCTTC. Residues: CASEQGKHGYTF.

This clone was found once. The chain recombines TRBV6-5 with TRBJ2-5; possibly TRBD1 for D (6 bases). Germline V gene sequence: CDR1 MNHEY, CDR2 SVGAGI. CDR3 length: 16 amino acids. V gave up 1 base and J gave up 3 bases, with 15 bases separating them. The CDR3 here is CASSYYRVGPEETQYF. In DNA form, the CDR3 reads TGTGCCAGCAGTTACTACAGGGTAGGGCCCGAAGAGACCCAGTACTTC.

V and J are TRBV4-3 and TRBJ2-2; tentatively, D is TRBD1 (7 bases). Per germline, CDR1 LGHNA and CDR2 YSLEER. Trimming shortened V by 0 bases and J by 3 bases, and 17 bases separated the two germline ends. CDR3 length: 18 amino acids. The CDR3 coding sequence is TGCGCCAGCAGCCAAGAGGAGGGGGCGTTCGGCCACACCGGGGAGCTGTTTTTT. Translating gives CASSQEEGAFGHTGELFF.

The chain recombines TRBV6-5 with TRBJ2-7; maybe TRBD1 (5 bases). The germline CDR1 and CDR2 sequences are MNHEY and SVGAGI. The CDR3 runs 12 residues. Trimming pared 6 bases from V and 6 bases from J, leaving 12 bases between. In nucleotides, the CDR3 is TGTGCCAGCAGGGGCTGGGGCGGCGAGCAGTACTTC. This encodes CASRGWGGEQYF.

The chain carries TRBV3-1 (or the pseudogene TRBV3-2) and TRBJ1-2; TRBD1 matches 11 bases. Germline values: CDR1 LGHDT, CDR2 YNNKEL (reference sequence). The V and J ends lost 4 bases and 4 bases, in that order; junction bases with no gene match: 5. The CDR3 has 15 residues. CDR3 protein: CASSPGQGAGYGYTF. CDR3 coding DNA: TGTGCCAGCAGCCCCGGACAGGGGGCGGGCTATGGCTACACCTTC.

The V and J genes are TRBV5-8 and TRBJ2-3; 8 bases map to TRBD1. V was pared by 4 bases and J by 2 bases, with 9 bases of the junction left unmatched. Per the germline V gene, CDR1 is SGHTS and CDR2 is YDEGEE. The CDR3 totals 16 residues. DNA of the CDR3: TGTGCCAGCAGCCTCCTGGACAGGGCACCCACAGATACGCAGTATTTT. It encodes CASSLLDRAPTDTQYF.

This clone was observed once. V usage is TRBV5-1 and J usage is TRBJ2-5, with 13 positions matching TRBD2. V was pared by 3 bases and J by 5 bases, with 7 bases of the junction left unmatched. The CDR3 is 16 residues long. Germline CDR1 SGHRS, CDR2 YFSETQ. CDR3 residues: CASSWRLAGGGETQYF. In nucleotides, the CDR3 is TGCGCCAGCAGCTGGAGACTAGCGGGGGGCGGGGAGACCCAGTACTTC.

V is TRBV5-1 and J is TRBJ1-3; 10 positions match TRBD1. The CDR3 extends over 14 amino acids. The germline gives CDR1 SGHRS, CDR2 YFSETQ. V lost 7 bases, J lost 9 bases, and 10 bases stayed unmatched. DNA for the CDR3: TGCGCCAGCCGCGGGACAGGGGCTGCAGGCACCATATATTTT. It encodes CASRGTGAAGTIYF.

The chain is built from TRBV6-5 and TRBJ2-7; TRBD2 agrees at 9 bases. The CDR3 loop spans 16 amino acids. Per germline, CDR1 MNHEY and CDR2 SVGAGI. V was clipped by 2 bases and J by 2 bases; unmatched bases: 7. The chain's CDR3 is CASSYTASGATYEQYF. CDR3 sequence (DNA): TGTGCCAGCAGTTACACGGCTAGCGGGGCTACCTACGAGCAGTACTTC.

The chain carries TRBV5-1 and TRBJ2-3; 7 nucleotides line up with TRBD2. V lost 5 bases and J lost 6; bases outside the gene matches: 12. CDR1 is SGHRS, CDR2 YFSETQ, per germline. CDR3 length: 15 amino acids. The CDR3 DNA is TGCGCCAGCAGAGTCGGGGGGACTACCCCCGATACGCAGTATTTT. This gives the protein CASRVGGTTPDTQYF.

V usage is TRBV2 and J usage is TRBJ1-5; TRBD1 matches at 8 bases. Germline V lookup: CDR1 SNHLY, CDR2 FYNNEI. This CDR3 spans 15 amino acids. V was pared by 6 bases and J by 6 bases, with 10 bases of the junction left unmatched. As DNA, the CDR3 is TGTGCCAGCAGCGCGACAGGGGTTGAGGGTCAGCCCCAGCATTTT. Residues: CASSATGVEGQPQHF.

This chain connects TRBV19 to TRBJ1-3; D call uncertain. In germline, CDR1 is LNHDA, CDR2 SQIVND (reference sequence). V was shortened by 1 base and J by 0 bases, with 7 bases between the two germline ends. The CDR3 has 15 residues. This chain's CDR3 is CASSIALPSGNTIYF. The CDR3 DNA follows: TGTGCCAGTAGTATAGCCCTTCCCTCTGGAAACACCATATATTTT.

The V and J genes are TRBV7-8 and TRBJ1-1; TRBD1 aligns across 8 bases. The CDR3 is 17 amino acids. The germline V gene has CDR1 SGHVS and CDR2 FQNEAQ. V gave up 5 bases and J gave up 6 bases; unmatched junction bases: 17. CDR3 protein: CASSPYRITGGESEAFF. CDR3 sequence (DNA): TGTGCCAGCAGCCCATATCGGATTACAGGGGGTGAATCTGAAGCTTTCTTT. The whole variable domain, filled in from reference TRBV7-8 and TRBJ1-1, reads GAGVSQSPRYKVAKRGQDVALRCDPISGHVSLFWYQQALGQGPEFLTYFQNEAQLDKSGLPSDRFFAERPEGSVSTLKIQRTQQEDSAVYLCASSPYRITGGESEAFFGQGTRLTVV.

The DNA for the CDR3 is TGTGCCAGCAGCACAGGCTCGGGTACGCAGTATTTT. It is translated as CASSTGSGTQYF. The chain joins TRBV12-3 or TRBV12-4 to TRBJ2-3; D perhaps matches TRBD1 (5 bases). Trimming left V 6 bases short and J 8 bases short, with 12 bases between. The CDR3 covers 12 residues.

In DNA, the CDR3 is TGTGCCTGGCGCAGGGTAGACACTGAAGCTTTCTTT. Protein: CAWRRVDTEAFF. The chain is built from TRBV30 and TRBJ1-1; the D gene is possibly TRBD1 (5 bases). The germline CDR1 and CDR2 sequences are GTSNPN and SVGIG (reference sequence). The V end lost 5 bases, the J end lost 3 bases, and 10 bases lay between the germline ends. This CDR3 is 12 amino acids long.

The J gene is TRBJ2-1, the V gene TRBV5-8; weak D call: TRBD2 (5 bases). This CDR3 spans 19 amino acids. V was cut by 4 bases and J by 0 bases, with 23 bases left in between. CDR1 is SGHTS and CDR2 is YDEGEE in the germline V gene. In nucleotides, the CDR3 is TGTGCCAGCAGCCCAATTGGCGGGTTACTCAAAAGCTCCTACAATGAGCAGTTCTTC. Amino acids: CASSPIGGLLKSSYNEQFF.

The chain links TRBV4-1 to TRBJ1-4; TRBD1 matches 9 bases. The V gene end was trimmed by 4 bases and the J gene end by 1 base; junction bases not matched to a gene: 10. Germline V gives CDR1 MGHRA, CDR2 YSYEKL. This CDR3 has 18 amino acids. The CDR3 sequence: CASSRGDRAFGTNEKLFF. CDR3 bases: TGCGCCAGCAGCCGGGGGGACAGGGCATTCGGAACTAATGAAAAACTGTTTTTT.

This sequence joins TRBV5-3 and TRBJ1-6; 11 nucleotides line up with TRBD1. TRBV5-3 is marked as an open reading frame, function uncertain. V shed 5 bases, J shed 10 bases, and the junction held 14 bases outside the gene matches. CDR3 size: 17 residues. The chain's CDR3 is CARSYIPGQGVKSPLHF. CDR3 DNA: TGTGCCAGAAGTTATATACCGGGACAGGGGGTAAAATCACCCCTCCACTTT.